This entry lists 17 T cell receptor beta chains sequenced from one sample in a study of blood T cell repertoires in COVID-19. The protocol was immunoSEQ multiplex PCR, while the TCRdb copy is restricted to in-frame clones and leaves out a portion. The repertoire consists of about 200,000 clones, with roughly 80% occurring once and the leading ten covering roughly 5.7%. Input material: peripheral blood. These receptors all stem from a woman aged 40-49 years with COVID-19, enrolled during active disease.

The gene calls are TRBV3-1 (or the pseudogene TRBV3-2) and TRBJ1-6; D unresolved. CDR1 is LGHDT, CDR2 YNNKEL, per germline (reference sequence). CDR3 length equals 16 residues. V was trimmed by 0 bases and J by 7 bases, leaving 13 bases between them. The CDR3 is CASSQEDQLQNSPLHF. CDR3 sequence (DNA): TGTGCCAGCAGCCAAGAGGATCAGCTACAGAATTCACCCCTCCACTTT.

CDR3 in DNA: TGTGCCAGCAGCTCCGGGACAGCTAACTACGAGCAGTACTTC. Translating it yields CASSSGTANYEQYF. The chain combines TRBV6-5 with TRBJ2-7; 7 nucleotides match TRBD1. Per germline, CDR1 MNHEY and CDR2 SVGAGI. After removal of 6 bases from V and 3 bases from J, the junction contained 8 bases not matched to a gene. This CDR3 has 14 residues.

This clone showed up just a few times. The CDR3 DNA sequence: TGTGCCAGTAGCCCGACAGGGACCTATGGCTACACCTTC. Protein sequence: CASSPTGTYGYTF. This rearrangement joins TRBV19 to TRBJ1-2, with 7 bases lining up with TRBD1. The CDR3 runs to 13 residues. Unmatched junction bases numbered 5, after V lost 6 bases and J lost 4 bases. Germline V gene lookup returns CDR1 LNHDA and CDR2 SQIVND (reference sequence). Supplemented by reference TRBV19 and TRBJ1-2, the full variable domain reads DGGITQSPKYLFRKEGQNVTLSCEQNLNHDAMYWYRQDPGQGLRLIYYSQIVNDFQKGDIAEGYSVSREKKESFPLTVTSAQKNPTAFYLCASSPTGTYGYTFGSGTRLTVV.

The chain combines TRBV2 with TRBJ1-1, with D unresolved. The CDR3 consists of 14 residues. V was shortened by 4 bases and J by 3 bases, with 12 bases between the two germline ends. The germline V gene has CDR1 SNHLY and CDR2 FYNNEI. The CDR3 loop reads CASSVDSVHTEAFF. The CDR3 region has the DNA TGTGCCAGCAGTGTTGACTCAGTTCACACTGAAGCTTTCTTT.

This clone was seen a few times. The chain has TRBV10-1 and TRBJ2-7; weak D call: TRBD2 (6 bases). The V end was cut by 4 bases, the J end by 6 bases, with 13 bases between. Germline loops: CDR1 WNHNN, CDR2 SYGVQD (reference sequence). The CDR3 has 13 residues. As DNA, the CDR3 is TGCGCCAGCAGTGGACCGGGACTCTTCGAGCAGTACTTC. Residues: CASSGPGLFEQYF.

The genes are TRBV11-2 and TRBJ2-1; D uncertain. V was clipped by 0 bases and J by 0 bases, with 9 bases between them. Germline V CDR1 and CDR2: SGHAT, FQNNGV. The CDR3 sequence is 16 residues long. CDR3 bases: TGTGCCAGCAGCTTAGATATCGGTAGCTCCTACAATGAGCAGTTCTTC. Translating it yields CASSLDIGSSYNEQFF.

The V and J genes are TRBV10-2 and TRBJ2-7; 9 bases align to TRBD2. This CDR3 is 15 amino acids long. The junction had 9 bases not matched to a gene; V was cut back by 4 bases and J by 5 bases. CDR1 and CDR2 from the germline V gene are WSHSY and SAAADI. The DNA of the CDR3 is TGCGCCAGCAGTGGGGGGGGACTAGCTGAGAACGAGCAGTACTTC. As protein: CASSGGGLAENEQYF.

The V and J genes are TRBV3-1 (or the pseudogene TRBV3-2) and TRBJ1-2; possibly TRBD1 for D (6 bases). Germline V gives CDR1 LGHDT, CDR2 YNNKEL (reference sequence). This CDR3 is built from 14 residues. V shed 4 bases and J shed 3 bases, with 12 bases lying between them. The CDR3 DNA reads TGTGCCAGCAGCCGAGGACAGAGCGACTATGGCTACACCTTC. This sequence encodes CASSRGQSDYGYTF.

The V and J genes are TRBV3-1 (or the pseudogene TRBV3-2) and TRBJ2-7, with 11 bases aligning to TRBD1. Germline CDR1 LGHDT, CDR2 YNNKEL (reference sequence). The CDR3 covers 16 residues. V dropped 2 bases and J dropped 5; count of bases not matched to a gene: 8. The CDR3 reads CASSQRTGTGGHEQYF. CDR3 DNA sequence: TGTGCCAGCAGCCAACGCACCGGGACAGGGGGTCACGAGCAGTACTTC.

This clone was counted only a few times. V and J are TRBV24-1 and TRBJ2-3; D is uncertain. CDR1 KGHDR and CDR2 SFDVKD come from the germline V gene. Deletions cut 5 bases from V and 8 bases from J, with 19 bases between. This CDR3 has 15 amino acids. CDR3 sequence (DNA): TGTGCCACCAGTGCTCGCGCTGGTTCCGATCCTACGCAGTATTTT. Protein sequence: CATSARAGSDPTQYF.

J is TRBJ2-7 and V is TRBV6-2 or TRBV6-3; 9 bases are a match to TRBD1. V shed 5 bases and J 0 bases; nucleotides not matched to a gene: 2. Germline CDR1 MNHEY, CDR2 SVGEGT. CDR3 length: 14 residues. The CDR3 loop reads CASSGDRVSYEQYF. Here the CDR3 DNA reads TGTGCCAGCAGTGGGGACAGGGTCTCCTACGAGCAGTACTTC.

V and J are TRBV5-1 and TRBJ2-5; 13 positions agree with TRBD2. V lost 4 bases, J lost 2 bases, and 8 bases stayed unmatched. Germline V lookup: CDR1 SGHRS, CDR2 YFSETQ. The CDR3 loop spans 17 amino acids. The CDR3 nucleotides read TGCGCCAGCAGCCTGGGGCAACTAGCGGGAGGGCAAGAGACCCAGTACTTC. It is translated as CASSLGQLAGGQETQYF. Full variable domain (missing parts from reference TRBV5-1 and TRBJ2-5): KAGVTQTPRYLIKTRGQQVTLSCSPISGHRSVSWYQQTPGQGLQFLFEYFSETQRNKGNFPGRFSGRQFSNSRSEMNVSTLELGDSALYLCASSLGQLAGGQETQYFGPGTRLLVL.

The chain recombines TRBV5-1 with TRBJ2-3; 10 nucleotides align to TRBD2. CDR3 length: 15 residues. V shed 4 bases and J 2 bases; nucleotides not matched to a gene: 4. Germline V gene data show CDR1 as SGHRS and CDR2 as YFSETQ. The CDR3 nucleotides read TGCGCCAGCAGCACGGGACTAGCGACCACAGATACGCAGTATTTT. This codes for CASSTGLATTDTQYF.

This clone showed up just once. The V gene is TRBV14, the J gene TRBJ2-1; 8 bases agree with TRBD1. In germline, CDR1 is SGHDN, CDR2 FVKESK. V lost 1 base to trimming and J lost 9 bases; unmatched junction nucleotides: 14. This CDR3 contains 17 residues. The CDR3 DNA is TGTGCCAGCAGCCAAGTTTCAGGGGGCAGGAGGAGAGGTGAGCAGTTCTTC. It yields the protein CASSQVSGGRRRGEQFF.

V is TRBV6-5 and J is TRBJ1-1; D unresolved. The CDR3 is made up of 14 amino acids. Trimming removed 8 bases from V and 0 bases from J, with 13 bases in between. The V gene's germline CDR1 is MNHEY and CDR2 SVGAGI. CDR3 loop: CASRLIEVNTEAFF. CDR3 nucleotide sequence: TGTGCCAGCCGACTGATTGAAGTGAACACTGAAGCTTTCTTT.

The chain uses TRBV11-2 and TRBJ1-1, with a weak D call TRBD1 (5 bases). Trimming cost V 8 bases and J 10 bases, with 20 bases left between them. The CDR3 is 13 residues long. Germline lookup yields CDR1 SGHAT and CDR2 FQNNGV. DNA for the CDR3: TGTGCCAGCGGCGCAGGGAGGGCTACAGGAGCTTTCTTT. This encodes CASGAGRATGAFF.

The CDR3 spells CASSLWPGTTGELFF. The CDR3 nucleotides are TGTGCCAGCAGTTTATGGCCAGGGACAACCGGGGAGCTGTTTTTT. The chain joins TRBV27 to TRBJ2-2; perhaps TRBD1 as D (6 bases). CDR1 and CDR2 from the germline V gene are MNHEY and SMNVEV (reference sequence). The CDR3 is 15 amino acids. V was trimmed by 1 base and J by 5 bases, leaving 11 bases between them.